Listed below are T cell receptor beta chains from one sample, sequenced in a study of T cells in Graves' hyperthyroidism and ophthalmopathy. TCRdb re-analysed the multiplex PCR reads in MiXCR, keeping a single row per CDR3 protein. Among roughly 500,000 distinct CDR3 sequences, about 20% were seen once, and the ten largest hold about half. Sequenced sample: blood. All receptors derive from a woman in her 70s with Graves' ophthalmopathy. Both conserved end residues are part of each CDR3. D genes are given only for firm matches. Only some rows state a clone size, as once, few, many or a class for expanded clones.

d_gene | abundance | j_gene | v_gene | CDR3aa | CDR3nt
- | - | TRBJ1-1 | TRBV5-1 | CASSLGFSEAFF | TGCGCCAGCAGCTTGGGATTCTCTGAAGCTTTCTTT
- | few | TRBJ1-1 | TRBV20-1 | CSASPGRTEAFF | TGCAGTGCTAGTCCGGGGAGGACTGAAGCTTTCTTT
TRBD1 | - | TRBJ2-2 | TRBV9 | CASGDRAGTGELFF | TGCGCCAGCGGCGACAGGGCGGGCACCGGGGAGCTGTTTTTT
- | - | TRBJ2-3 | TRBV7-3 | CASSLRNRADTQYF | TGTGCCAGCAGCTTACGTAATCGGGCAGATACGCAGTATTTT
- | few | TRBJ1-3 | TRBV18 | CASSPVAGAGNTIYF | TGTGCCAGCTCACCAGTCGCGGGTGCTGGAAACACCATATATTTT
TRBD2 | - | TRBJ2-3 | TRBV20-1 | CSASPFLAGGTDTQYF | TGCAGTGCGAGCCCCTTTCTAGCGGGAGGCACAGATACGCAGTATTTT
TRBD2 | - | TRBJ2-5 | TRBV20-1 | CSRLAGVEAQYF | TGCAGTAGACTAGCGGGAGTGGAGGCCCAGTACTTC
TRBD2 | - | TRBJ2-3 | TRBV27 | CASSSPGRVDTQYF | TGTGCCAGCAGTTCCCCCGGGAGGGTTGATACGCAGTATTTT
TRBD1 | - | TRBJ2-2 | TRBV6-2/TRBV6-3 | CASSLKQGTNTGELFF | TGTGCCAGCAGCCTCAAACAGGGGACGAACACCGGGGAGCTGTTTTTT
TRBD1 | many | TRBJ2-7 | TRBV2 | CASKQGDLSYEQYF | TGTGCCAGCAAACAGGGGGACCTGTCCTACGAGCAGTACTTC
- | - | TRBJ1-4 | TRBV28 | CASSRRLGEKLFF | TGTGCCAGCAGTAGGAGGCTAGGTGAAAAACTGTTTTTT
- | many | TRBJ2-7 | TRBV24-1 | CATSDLWLHPNEQYF | TGTGCCACCAGTGATTTGTGGCTCCACCCCAACGAGCAGTACTTC
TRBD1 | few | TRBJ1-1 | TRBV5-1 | CASSPPYRGVNTEAFF | TGCGCCAGCAGCCCGCCGTACAGGGGGGTGAACACTGAAGCTTTCTTT
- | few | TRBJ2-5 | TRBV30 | CAWTLKGGGRQETQYF | TGTGCCTGGACTCTTAAGGGGGGGGGCAGGCAAGAGACCCAGTACTTC
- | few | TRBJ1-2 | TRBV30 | CAWSLQGRNYGYTF | TGTGCCTGGAGCCTGCAGGGCAGAAACTATGGCTACACCTTC
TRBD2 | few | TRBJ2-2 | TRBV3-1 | CASSQPSGIGVGELFF | TGTGCCAGCAGCCAACCCAGCGGGATTGGCGTCGGGGAGCTGTTTTTT
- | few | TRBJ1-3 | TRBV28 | CASSPLRNTIYF | TGTGCCAGCAGTCCCCTCAGAAACACCATATATTTT
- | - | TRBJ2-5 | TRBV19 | CASSMADQETQYF | TGTGCCAGTAGTATGGCAGACCAAGAGACCCAGTACTTC
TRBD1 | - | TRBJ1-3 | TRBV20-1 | CSARGTGLSGNTIYF | TGCAGTGCTAGAGGGACAGGACTCTCTGGAAACACCATATATTTT
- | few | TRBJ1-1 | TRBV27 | CASISGTNTEAFF | TGTGCCAGCATCTCAGGAACGAACACTGAAGCTTTCTTT
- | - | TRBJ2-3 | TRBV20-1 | CSARSFLASTDTQYF | TGCAGTGCTAGAAGCTTTCTAGCGAGCACAGATACGCAGTATTTT
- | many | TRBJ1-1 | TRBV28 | CASSRPRTNTEAFF | TGTGCCAGCAGTCGCCCGAGAACAAACACTGAAGCTTTCTTT
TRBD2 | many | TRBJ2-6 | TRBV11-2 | CASRRGGSGANVLTF | TGTGCCAGCAGACGGGGGGGGTCTGGGGCCAACGTCCTGACTTTC
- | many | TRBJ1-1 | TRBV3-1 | CASSQGSTEAFF | TGCGCCAGCAGCCAGGGGAGCACTGAAGCTTTCTTT
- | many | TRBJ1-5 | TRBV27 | CASSRCSNQPQHF | TGTGCCAGCAGTAGATGTAGCAATCAGCCCCAGCATTTT
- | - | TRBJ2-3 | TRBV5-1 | CASSDGYTTDTQYF | TGCGCCAGCAGCGACGGGTACACCACAGATACGCAGTATTTT
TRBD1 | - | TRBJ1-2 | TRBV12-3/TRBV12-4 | CASARDRDYGYTF | TGTGCCAGCGCCCGGGACAGGGACTATGGCTACACCTTC
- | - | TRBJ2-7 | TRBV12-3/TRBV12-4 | CASSPVRGGEQYF | TGTGCCAGCAGCCCTGTGCGGGGTGGGGAGCAGTACTTC
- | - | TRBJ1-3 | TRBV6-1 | CASSEAGRGSGNTIYF | TGTGCCAGCAGTGAAGCTGGACGGGGGTCCGGAAACACCATATATTTT
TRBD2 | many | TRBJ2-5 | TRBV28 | CASSLMRLAGGLETQYF | TGTGCCAGCAGTTTGATGAGACTAGCGGGAGGGTTAGAGACCCAGTACTTC
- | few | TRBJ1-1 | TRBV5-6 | CASSRDGQNTEAFF | TGTGCCAGCAGCCGGGACGGGCAGAACACTGAAGCTTTCTTT
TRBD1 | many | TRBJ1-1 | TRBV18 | CASSPQGANTEAFF | TGTGCCAGCAGCCCCCAGGGGGCGAACACTGAAGCTTTCTTT
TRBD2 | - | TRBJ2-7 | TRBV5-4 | CASSSRLAGVGYEQYF | TGTGCCAGCAGCTCAAGACTAGCGGGAGTTGGGTACGAGCAGTACTTC
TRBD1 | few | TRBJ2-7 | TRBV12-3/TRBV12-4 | CASSPRGQGKREQYF | TGTGCCAGCAGTCCTCGGGGACAGGGGAAGCGCGAGCAGTACTTC
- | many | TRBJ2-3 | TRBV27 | CASSLSGWAGTDTQYF | TGTGCCAGCAGTTTATCAGGCTGGGCTGGCACAGATACGCAGTATTTT
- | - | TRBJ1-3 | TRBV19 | CASSRAGNSGNTIYF | TGTGCCAGTAGTAGAGCCGGGAACTCTGGAAACACCATATATTTT
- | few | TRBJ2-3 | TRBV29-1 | CSVGHTDTQYF | TGCAGCGTTGGACACACAGATACGCAGTATTTT
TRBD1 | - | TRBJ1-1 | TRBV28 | CASRRPGTGVTEAFF | TGTGCCAGCAGGCGCCCGGGGACAGGGGTAACTGAAGCTTTCTTT
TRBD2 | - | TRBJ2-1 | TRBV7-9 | CASSPGLGYNEQFF | TGTGCCAGCAGTCCGGGACTAGGTTACAATGAGCAGTTCTTC
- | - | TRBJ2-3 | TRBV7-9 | CASSPHSWRSQADTQYF | TGTGCCAGCAGCCCCCATAGTTGGCGGTCTCAGGCAGATACGCAGTATTTT
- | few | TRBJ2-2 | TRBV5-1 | CASSLASTQTGELFF | TGCGCCAGCAGCTTGGCCTCTACACAGACCGGGGAGCTGTTTTTT
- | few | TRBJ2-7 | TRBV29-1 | CSVDVGTYEQYF | TGCAGCGTTGACGTAGGGACCTACGAGCAGTACTTC
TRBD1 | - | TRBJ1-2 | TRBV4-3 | CASSQDQGDPYGYTF | TGCGCCAGCAGCCAAGACCAGGGGGACCCCTATGGCTACACCTTC
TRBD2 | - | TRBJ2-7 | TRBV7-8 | CASRKRLAGGEQYF | TGTGCCAGCAGAAAGCGACTAGCGGGAGGCGAGCAGTACTTC
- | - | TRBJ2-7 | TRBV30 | CAWRRGGSSYEQYF | TGTGCCTGGAGGAGGGGGGGGTCCTCCTACGAGCAGTACTTC
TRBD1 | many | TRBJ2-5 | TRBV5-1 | CASSSGTGEAETQYF | TGCGCCAGCAGTTCCGGGACAGGGGAAGCGGAGACCCAGTACTTC
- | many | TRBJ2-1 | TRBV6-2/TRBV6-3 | CASSYPSRPGAIYNEQFF | TGTGCCAGCAGTTACCCAAGCCGACCGGGAGCCATCTACAATGAGCAGTTCTTC
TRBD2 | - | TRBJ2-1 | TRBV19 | CAVSRLAGGRPLEQFF | TGTGCCGTTAGTAGACTAGCGGGAGGTCGTCCGCTTGAGCAGTTCTTC
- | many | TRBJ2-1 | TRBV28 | CASRNRGERSLDNEQFF | TGTGCCAGCAGGAATAGGGGGGAACGCAGTTTGGACAATGAGCAGTTCTTC
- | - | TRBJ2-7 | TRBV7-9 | CASSPTSVAQYF | TGTGCCAGCAGCCCGACTAGTGTCGCGCAGTACTTC
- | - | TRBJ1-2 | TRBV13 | CASSQPRGGGDYGYTF | TGTGCCAGCAGCCAGCCGAGGGGTGGAGGGGACTATGGCTACACCTTC